The present T cell receptor beta chain was sequenced within a study of glioma-infiltrating T cells after dendritic cell vaccination. Study overall: Patients had newly diagnosed or recurrent glioblastoma and received dendritic cell vaccines.

Germline V gene sequence: CDR1 SGHTA, CDR2 FQGNSA. V was pared by 2 bases and J by 2 bases, with 9 bases between. The CDR3 sequence is 14 residues long. On this clone itself: Antigen: not known.

Study-wide results and caveats: No direct clonality-survival link was found; a diverse polyclonal response may matter. Only a small number of patients had complete blood and tumor samples.

The primer mix had 60 V beta and 13 J beta primers. TCRdb's copy holds only in-frame clones and misses some; the assay was immunoSEQ multiplex PCR. The data show some 100,000 clones, about 84% seen once. Material: blood, obtained before dendritic cell vaccination. The chain links TRBV7-2 to TRBJ2-5; D gene uncertain. The sequence derives from a human donor with glioblastoma. The CDR3 loop is CASSLLTRQETQYF. DNA for the CDR3: TGTGCCAGCAGCTTACTCACACGTCAAGAGACCCAGTACTTC.